Following are 32 T cell receptor beta chains from one sample sequenced in a study of shared clonotypes between healthy human individuals (dated by TCRdb to 2018 to 2021). The method was the immunoSEQ multiplex PCR assay. The table was pulled from immuneACCESS by TCRdb, which kept in-frame rearrangements only. Such tables lose some clones; where checked, under half of the loss comes from unresolved V genes, and the rest has no known cause. The sample table shows about 2.3 million clones, and 93% are seen once. Together, the top ten hold 0.39% of the sample. Sequencing was done on a sample of naive CD4+ T cells from PBMCs. What this sample's cell subset or site label stands for: CD45RA+ positively selected. The receptors were gathered from a man in his late teens or twenties in good health. Some clones in this sample may be carry-over from other donors' samples.

The J gene is TRBJ2-7, the V gene TRBV9; no definite D call. Germline CDR1 SGDLS, CDR2 YYNGEE. This CDR3 region has 14 residues. V gave up 0 bases and J gave up 0 bases, with 7 bases separating them. CDR3 region: CASSVGSSSYEQYF. Here the CDR3 DNA reads TGTGCCAGCAGCGTAGGGTCAAGCTCCTACGAGCAGTACTTC.

This clone was seen a single time. The rearrangement uses TRBV13 and TRBJ1-1; the D is unclear. Trimming took 0 bases from V and 1 from J, leaving 3 bases between them. CDR1 is PRHDT and CDR2 is FYEKMQ in the germline V gene (reference sequence). The CDR3 loop spans 13 amino acids. CDR3 bases: TGTGCCAGCAGCTTAGGATCGAACACTGAAGCTTTCTTT. It translates to CASSLGSNTEAFF.

V and J are TRBV2 and TRBJ1-5; 8 bases align to TRBD1. CDR3 length: 18 residues. Germline V CDR1 and CDR2: SNHLY, FYNNEI. The CDR3 spells CSQRGARGRGKCNQPQHF. The CDR3 coding sequence is TGTAGCCAGCGGGGCGCCAGGGGGCGTGGGAAATGCAATCAGCCCCAGCATTTT.

Comment on this clone: The same CDR3 can be traced to other DNA sequences in this sample. The V gene is TRBV9, the J gene TRBJ2-1, with 7 bases that match TRBD2. The CDR3 length is 13 residues. CDR1 is SGDLS and CDR2 is YYNGEE in the germline V gene. V shed 0 bases and J 7 bases; nucleotides not matched to a gene: 1. CDR3 protein: CASSVAGGNEQFF. The CDR3 DNA reads as TGTGCCAGCAGCGTAGCGGGAGGTAATGAGCAGTTCTTC.

The chain combines TRBV28 with TRBJ2-7; D call uncertain. Germline V gene lookup returns CDR1 MDHEN and CDR2 SYDVKM. The CDR3 runs 13 residues. The V end was cut by 5 bases, the J end by 7 bases, with 15 bases between. The CDR3 nucleotides read TGTGCCAGCAGTCCCAGAACTCCCATGGAGCAGTACTTC. Amino acids: CASSPRTPMEQYF.

This clone appeared a single time. The rearrangement joins TRBV5-1 to TRBJ1-2; D call uncertain. V was clipped by 4 bases and J by 3 bases, with 10 bases between them. CDR3 length: 13 amino acids. Germline CDR1 SGHRS, CDR2 YFSETQ. CDR3 nucleotides: TGCGCCAGCAGCCCGGACGCTCACTATGGCTACACCTTC. Its translation is CASSPDAHYGYTF.

This clone was picked up one time. The chain combines TRBV28 with TRBJ2-7; D possibly uses TRBD1 or TRBD2 (5 bases each). V dropped 3 bases and J dropped 12 bases, with 21 bases sitting between them. This CDR3 spans 14 amino acids. Germline V lookup: CDR1 MDHEN, CDR2 SYDVKM. DNA of the CDR3: TGTGCCAGCAGTTTGGGGGTGGGGCCCCTACGAGTGTACTTC. Amino acids: CASSLGVGPLRVYF.

V and J are TRBV7-2 and TRBJ1-2, with D hard to call. V dropped 5 bases and J dropped 6 bases, with 13 bases sitting between them. The CDR3 covers 13 residues. Germline V gene data show CDR1 as SGHTA and CDR2 as FQGNSA. Written as DNA, the CDR3 is TGTGCCAGCAGCACGGCGGACGGGGATGGCTACACCTTC. Translating gives CASSTADGDGYTF.

The V and J genes are TRBV5-1 and TRBJ2-7; 8 nucleotides agree with TRBD2. The V gene end was trimmed by 4 bases and the J gene end by 5 bases; junction bases not matched to a gene: 20. Germline values: CDR1 SGHRS, CDR2 YFSETQ. The CDR3 consists of 18 residues. The chain's CDR3 is CASSPSTFPAGEEDEQYF. CDR3 sequence (DNA): TGCGCCAGCAGCCCGAGTACATTCCCAGCGGGAGAGGAGGACGAGCAGTACTTC.

This chain joins TRBV27 and TRBJ2-3, with TRBD2 identical over 10 bases. There are 16 residues in the CDR3. Germline V gene sequence: CDR1 MNHEY, CDR2 SMNVEV (reference sequence). Trimming removed 3 bases from V and 4 bases from J; junction bases left unmatched: 7. The CDR3 DNA reads TGTGCCAGCAGTTTGTACCTAGCGGGAGTGTCAGATACGCAGTATTTT. Protein: CASSLYLAGVSDTQYF.

Details on this clone: The junction differs from germline at one of its ends, possibly a read error. The rearrangement links TRBV5-6 to TRBJ1-5; D perhaps matches TRBD1 (6 bases). This CDR3 is built from 15 residues. The germline V gene has CDR1 SGHDT and CDR2 YYEEEE. CDR3 protein: CANSLGGLIHQPQHF. The DNA for the CDR3 is TGTGCCAACAGCTTGGGGGGCCTCATTCATCAGCCCCAGCATTTT.

V usage is TRBV11-2 and J usage is TRBJ1-1, with D possibly TRBD1 on 5 matching bases. This CDR3 is built from 14 residues. With 5 bases removed from V and 5 bases from J, the gap between germline ends came to 15 bases. Germline V lookup: CDR1 SGHAT, CDR2 FQNNGV. The CDR3 here is CASSQRQGWTEAFF. The CDR3 region has the DNA TGTGCCAGCAGCCAGAGGCAGGGTTGGACTGAAGCTTTCTTT.

The chain has TRBV25-1 and TRBJ2-1, with D perhaps TRBD2 (8 bases). Germline CDR1 is MGHDK and CDR2 is SYGVNS. The CDR3 sequence is 13 residues long. The V end was cut by 8 bases, the J end by 7 bases, with 15 bases between. The CDR3 loop is CASGLAGGNEQFF. Written as DNA, the CDR3 is TGTGCCAGCGGACTAGCAGGGGGAAATGAGCAGTTCTTC.

The chain uses TRBV19 and TRBJ1-4, with no clear D. CDR1 and CDR2 (germline): LNHDA, SQIVND (reference sequence). V gave up 4 bases and J gave up 0 bases, with 12 bases separating them. The CDR3 length is 16 residues. For the CDR3, the DNA is TGTGCCAGTAGTACCCATATCGCGCCAACTAATGAAAAACTGTTTTTT. Translated: CASSTHIAPTNEKLFF.

This chain joins TRBV2 and TRBJ2-2; D unclear. Deletions cut 5 bases from V and 7 bases from J, with 14 bases between. The CDR3 covers 14 residues. The germline V gene encodes CDR1 SNHLY and CDR2 FYNNEI. CDR3 DNA: TGTGCCAGCAGTCCCACTCTTGGGATCGGGGAGCTGTTTTTT. This encodes CASSPTLGIGELFF.

This sequence joins TRBV28 and TRBJ1-1, with 8 bases that match TRBD1. In germline, CDR1 is MDHEN, CDR2 SYDVKM. V dropped 5 bases and J dropped 1; count of bases not matched to a gene: 9. The CDR3 runs to 16 residues. The CDR3 here is CASSRPDRAENTEAFF. The DNA of the CDR3 is TGTGCCAGCAGTAGACCGGACAGGGCAGAGAACACTGAAGCTTTCTTT.

This chain links TRBV5-4 with TRBJ2-3, with D maybe TRBD2 (5 bases). This CDR3 spans 14 amino acids. The germline CDR1 and CDR2 sequences are SGHNT and YYREEE (reference sequence). V dropped 7 bases and J dropped 1 base, with 13 bases sitting between them. CDR3: CASLVERRTDTQYF. CDR3 sequence (DNA): TGTGCCAGCCTCGTGGAGCGGCGCACAGATACGCAGTATTTT.

As regards this clone: The same CDR3 is also encoded by other DNA sequences in this sample. This chain links TRBV29-1 with TRBJ2-1, with D tentatively TRBD1 (6 bases). The CDR3 covers 13 residues. V was shortened by 4 bases and J by 2 bases, with 9 bases between the two germline ends. Germline CDR1 is SQVTM and CDR2 is ANQGSEA. The CDR3 protein is CSVAGATYNEQFF. The CDR3 DNA is TGCAGCGTTGCAGGGGCGACCTACAATGAGCAGTTCTTC.

A remark on this clone: An end of the junction does not agree with germline; a read error may underlie this. The J gene is TRBJ1-1, the V gene TRBV19, with a possible D match to TRBD1 (6 bases). The germline V gene encodes CDR1 LNHDA and CDR2 SQIVND (reference sequence). The CDR3 loop spans 16 amino acids. The CDR3 region is CASSPRRAGENAEAFF. The CDR3 DNA is TGTGCCAGTAGTCCTCGCCGGGCAGGGGAGAACGCTGAAGCTTTCTTT.

In DNA form, the CDR3 reads TGCGCCAGCAGCTTGGGGCCGAGGGGACTTAATGAGCAGTTCTTC. Translating it yields CASSLGPRGLNEQFF. The chain recombines TRBV5-1 with TRBJ2-1; D might be TRBD2 (6 bases). Germline loops: CDR1 SGHRS, CDR2 YFSETQ. The CDR3 runs to 15 residues. Trimming left V 0 bases short and J 7 bases short, with 14 bases between.

This chain joins TRBV5-1 and TRBJ2-3; a weak D match, TRBD2 (6 bases). Deletions cut 3 bases from V and 7 bases from J, with 12 bases between. The germline CDR1 and CDR2 sequences are SGHRS and YFSETQ. The CDR3 contains 13 residues. For the CDR3, the DNA is TGCGCCAGCAGCTCGGAGGGCCCACATACGCAGTATTTT. Translation: CASSSEGPHTQYF.

This clone was detected only once. The rearrangement links TRBV19 to TRBJ2-1; 9 bases line up with TRBD2. This CDR3 has 15 residues. J lost 5 bases, V lost 6 bases, and 8 bases had no gene match. Per germline, CDR1 LNHDA and CDR2 SQIVND (reference sequence). CDR3 sequence (DNA): TGTGCCAGTAGATTAGCGGGGGCGACGAACAATGAGCAGTTCTTC. This sequence encodes CASRLAGATNNEQFF.

Concerning this clone: Other DNA sequences in this sample translate to the same CDR3. This chain joins TRBV6-1 and TRBJ2-5; perhaps D is TRBD1 or TRBD2 (7 bases each). CDR3 size: 13 residues. V was pared by 4 bases and J by 5 bases, with 11 bases between. Germline V gene data show CDR1 as MNHNS and CDR2 as SASEGT. In DNA, the CDR3 is TGTGCCAGCAGTGGACAGGGAGGGGAGACCCAGTACTTC. This codes for CASSGQGGETQYF.

The chain couples TRBV6-5 to TRBJ2-7, with TRBD2 as a possible D gene (6 bases). This CDR3 comprises 15 residues. Germline CDR1 reads MNHEY; CDR2 reads SVGAGI. The V and J ends lost 6 bases and 0 bases respectively, with 15 bases between them. The CDR3 DNA is TGTGCCAGCAGAGCCGGGACTCGGAGCTCCTACGAGCAGTACTTC. Protein sequence: CASRAGTRSSYEQYF.

The chain has TRBV30 and TRBJ1-2, with 9 bases identical to TRBD1. The germline V gene has CDR1 GTSNPN and CDR2 SVGIG (reference sequence). With V trimmed by 7 bases and J by 5 bases, 5 bases remained unmatched. This CDR3 is built from 12 residues. This chain's CDR3 is CALRTGVYGYTF. CDR3 DNA sequence: TGTGCCTTACGGACAGGGGTTTATGGCTACACCTTC.

This rearrangement joins TRBV28 to TRBJ1-3; a possible D gene is TRBD1 (5 bases). This CDR3 is 15 amino acids long. From germline, CDR1 is MDHEN and CDR2 SYDVKM. V was cut by 7 bases and J by 1 base, with 14 bases left in between. The CDR3 DNA follows: TGTGCCAGCACCTTGGGGGGGAATTCTGGAAACACCATATATTTT. Protein sequence: CASTLGGNSGNTIYF.

The chain links TRBV5-1 to TRBJ1-5; no firm D call. Trimming pared 0 bases from V and 9 bases from J, leaving 10 bases between. This CDR3 comprises 13 residues. Germline CDR1 SGHRS, CDR2 YFSETQ. Here the CDR3 DNA reads TGCGCCAGCAGCTTGGGACCGAGCGGGCCCCAGCATTTT. Amino acids: CASSLGPSGPQHF.

Note on this clone: The same CDR3 also results from other DNA sequences found in this sample. This sequence joins TRBV5-1 and TRBJ1-5, with D perhaps TRBD1 (6 bases). The germline gives CDR1 SGHRS, CDR2 YFSETQ. Trimming cost V 4 bases and J 5 bases, with 13 bases left between them. There are 14 residues in the CDR3. CDR3 protein: CASSLTGNDQPQHF. CDR3 nucleotides: TGCGCCAGCAGCCTCACAGGGAATGATCAGCCCCAGCATTTT.

V gene TRBV5-6 combines with J gene TRBJ1-5, with a tentative D call TRBD1 (5 bases). Germline CDR1 and CDR2: SGHDT and YYEEEE. The CDR3 is made up of 15 amino acids. V was trimmed by 0 bases and J by 4 bases, leaving 11 bases between them. CDR3 DNA sequence: TGTGCCAGCAGCTTGGGAAGCACAGGAAATCAGCCCCAGCATTTT. Its protein product is CASSLGSTGNQPQHF. The full variable domain, rest sourced from reference TRBV5-6 and TRBJ1-5, is DAGVTQSPTHLIKTRGQQVTLRCSPKSGHDTVSWYQQALGQGPQFIFQYYEEEERQRGNFPDRFSGHQFPNYSSELNVNALLLGDSALYLCASSLGSTGNQPQHFGDGTRLSIL.

Remarks on this clone: Other DNA sequences from this sample encode an identical CDR3 as well. The chain links TRBV9 to TRBJ1-2; a weak D match, TRBD1 (5 bases). CDR1 SGDLS and CDR2 YYNGEE come from the germline V gene. V lost 0 bases and J 4 bases, leaving 10 bases between the germline ends. The length of the CDR3 is 14 residues. CDR3 sequence: CASSVGQGGYGYTF. CDR3 nucleotides: TGTGCCAGCAGCGTAGGGCAGGGAGGCTATGGCTACACCTTC.

The rearrangement links TRBV6-6 to TRBJ1-3; D not certain. Per the germline V gene, CDR1 is MNHNY and CDR2 is SVGAGI (reference sequence). Trimming left V 2 bases short and J 4 bases short, with 12 bases between. The CDR3 runs to 15 residues. This chain's CDR3 is CASSYDRSSGNTIYF. The CDR3 bases are TGTGCCAGCAGTTACGATAGGAGTTCCGGAAACACCATATATTTT.

The rearrangement links TRBV5-8 to TRBJ1-5; D is perhaps TRBD1 (6 bases). CDR3 length: 15 residues. Germline CDR1 is SGHTS and CDR2 is YDEGEE. Deletions cut 6 bases from V and 4 bases from J, with 17 bases between. CDR3 in amino acids: CASTTEAGENQPQHF. In nucleotides, the CDR3 is TGTGCCAGCACCACCGAGGCAGGGGAAAATCAGCCCCAGCATTTT.